Here is one TCR beta chain with its context. Its matching antigen is unknown. This sample is part of a study of blood T cells in healthy people across ages. Alongside a J-beta primer mix, a sample-barcoded 5' primer served in a second PCR lasting about 7 to 12 cycles. Every cDNA was tagged by a template-switch adaptor with 12 random nucleotides. TCRdb fed the 5' RACE reads into MiXCR, producing one record per CDR3 protein. The sample includes just over 1 million distinct CDR3 sequences, more than 40% of them seen just once. Points from the study as a whole: Conclusively comparing naive with antigen-experienced cells was impossible with unsorted PBMCs. No one knew whether donors had CMV, which possibly confounded expanded clonotype changes. With age, beta diversity per million T cells declined roughly linearly, significantly by approximately 40.

This CDR3 region has 18 residues. V gave up 0 bases and J gave up 4 bases; unmatched junction bases: 14. Germline V lookup: CDR1 MGHRA, CDR2 YSYEKL. Input material: blood. The receptor's source is a woman in her fifties or sixties in good health. The chain has TRBV4-1 and TRBJ2-7; 8 nucleotides align to TRBD2. CDR3 loop: CASSQEFPSRLALYEQYF. In DNA form, the CDR3 reads TGCGCCAGCAGCCAAGAATTCCCGAGCAGACTAGCGTTGTACGAGCAGTACTTC.